The rows below give T cell receptor beta chains drawn from one sample of a study of T cell repertoires in cytomegalovirus infection. TCRdb independently ran MiXCR on the reads; one entry per CDR3 protein. The sample contains approximately 290,000 distinct CDR3 sequences, over 20% of which appear only once. The sample taken for sequencing was PBMCs. The receptors originated from a human donor in good health (CMV status not recorded). Some clones in this sample may be carry-over from other donors' samples. CDR3s leave out the opening cysteine and the closing phenylalanine or tryptophan. Each record gives: V gene, J gene, CDR3 protein.

TRBV7-2	TRBJ2-5	ASSLARLAGGLGETQY
TRBV7-2	TRBJ2-1	ASSLRATNEQF
TRBV19	TRBJ1-1	ASTDRDTEAF
TRBV5-1	TRBJ2-6	ASSRDRGWGANVLT
TRBV12-3/TRBV12-4	TRBJ2-5	ASSPGTTPREDQY
TRBV7-2	TRBJ1-1	ASSLTAGNTEAF
TRBV2	TRBJ2-5	ASGMDRLMLAVKETQY
TRBV20-1	TRBJ2-1	SANLQGNEQF
TRBV15	TRBJ1-2	ATRGGASSYGYT
TRBV7-2	TRBJ2-1	ASSRDFGPYNEQF
TRBV24-1	TRBJ2-7	ATSDAKSSGSYEQY
TRBV29-1	TRBJ2-5	SVAQQETQY
TRBV7-2	TRBJ2-1	ASSRRTSGGVDEQF
TRBV28	TRBJ2-3	ASSAPVDTQY
TRBV15	TRBJ1-2	ATSREDRVRGYT
TRBV29-1	TRBJ2-1	SVAQTGGWYNEQF
TRBV6-1	TRBJ2-7	ASSEQGTYEQY
TRBV11-2	TRBJ1-1	ASSFINEAF
TRBV12-3/TRBV12-4	TRBJ2-7	ASSGSQRETQY
TRBV19	TRBJ2-1	ASSIVQGMQF
TRBV7-6	TRBJ2-5	ASSLATAGAGIETQY
TRBV6-1	TRBJ2-5	ASSVGTSGGGETQY